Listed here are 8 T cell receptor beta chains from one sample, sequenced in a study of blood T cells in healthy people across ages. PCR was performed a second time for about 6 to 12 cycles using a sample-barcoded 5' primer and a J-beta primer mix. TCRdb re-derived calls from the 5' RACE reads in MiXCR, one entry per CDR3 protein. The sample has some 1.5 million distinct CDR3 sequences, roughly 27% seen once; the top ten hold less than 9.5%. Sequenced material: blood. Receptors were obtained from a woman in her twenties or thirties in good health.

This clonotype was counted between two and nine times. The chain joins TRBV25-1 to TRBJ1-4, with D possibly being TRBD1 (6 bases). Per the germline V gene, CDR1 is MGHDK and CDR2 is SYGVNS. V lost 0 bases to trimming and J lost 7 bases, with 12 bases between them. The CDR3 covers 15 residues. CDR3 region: CASSEYGGQTEKLFF. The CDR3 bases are TGTGCCAGCAGTGAATATGGGGGGCAGACTGAAAAACTGTTTTTT.

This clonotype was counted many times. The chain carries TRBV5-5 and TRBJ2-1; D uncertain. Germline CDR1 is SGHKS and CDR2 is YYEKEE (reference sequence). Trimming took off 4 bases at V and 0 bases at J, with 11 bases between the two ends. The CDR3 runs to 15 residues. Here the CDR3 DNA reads TGTGCCAGCAGCCCGGCCTTGAGCTCCTACAATGAGCAGTTCTTC. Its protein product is CASSPALSSYNEQFF.

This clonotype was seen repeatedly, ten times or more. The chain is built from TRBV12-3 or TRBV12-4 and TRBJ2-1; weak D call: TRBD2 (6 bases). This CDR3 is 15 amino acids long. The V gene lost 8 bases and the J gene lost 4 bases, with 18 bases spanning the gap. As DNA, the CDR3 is TGTGCCAGCCAAGGGACGAGCGGGCCATACAATGAGCAGTTCTTC. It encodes CASQGTSGPYNEQFF.

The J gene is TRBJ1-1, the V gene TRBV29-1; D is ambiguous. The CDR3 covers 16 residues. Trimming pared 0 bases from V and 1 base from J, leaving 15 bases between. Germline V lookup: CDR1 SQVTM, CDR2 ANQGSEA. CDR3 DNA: TGCAGCGTTGAAGATCTGTCATGTCCTCGGAACACTGAAGCTTTCTTT. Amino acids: CSVEDLSCPRNTEAFF.

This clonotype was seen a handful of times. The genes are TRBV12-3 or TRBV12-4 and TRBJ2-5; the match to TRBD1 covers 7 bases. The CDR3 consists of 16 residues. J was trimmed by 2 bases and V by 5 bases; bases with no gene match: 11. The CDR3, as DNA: TGTGCCAGCAGTCCACAGCCGATGACAGGGCAAGAGACCCAGTACTTC. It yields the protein CASSPQPMTGQETQYF.

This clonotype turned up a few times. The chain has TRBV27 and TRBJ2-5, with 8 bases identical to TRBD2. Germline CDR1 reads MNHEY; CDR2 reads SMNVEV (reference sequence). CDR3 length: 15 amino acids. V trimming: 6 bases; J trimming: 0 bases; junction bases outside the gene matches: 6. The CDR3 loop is CASSHAGGYQETQYF. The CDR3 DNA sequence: TGTGCCAGCAGCCACGCGGGGGGATACCAAGAGACCCAGTACTTC.

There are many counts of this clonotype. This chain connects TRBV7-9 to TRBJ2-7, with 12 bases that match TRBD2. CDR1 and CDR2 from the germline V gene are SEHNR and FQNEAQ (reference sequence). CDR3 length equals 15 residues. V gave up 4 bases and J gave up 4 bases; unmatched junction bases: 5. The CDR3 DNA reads TGTGCCAGCAGCTCTCGGACTAGCGGGAATTACGAGCAGTACTTC. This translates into CASSSRTSGNYEQYF.

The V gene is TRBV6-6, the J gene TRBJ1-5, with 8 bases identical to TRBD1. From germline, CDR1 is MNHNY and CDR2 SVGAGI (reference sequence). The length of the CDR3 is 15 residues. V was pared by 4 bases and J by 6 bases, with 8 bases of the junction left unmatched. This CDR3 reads CASSFQGATSQPQHF. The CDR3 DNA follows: TGTGCCAGCAGTTTCCAGGGGGCGACTAGTCAGCCCCAGCATTTT.